This TCR beta chain emerged from a study of OX40 agonist ivuxolimab in advanced cancers. Study context: From 23 to 79 years was the age range, with a mean of 60 years, and roughly 83% were male. Partial responses, seen in three patients, involved one hepatocellular carcinoma and two cutaneous melanomas.

Libraries were prepared by immunoSEQ multiplex PCR; TCRdb keeps only in-frame clonotypes and omits some of them. The sample lists roughly 50,000 clones; 84% were seen once. Systemic immunosuppression or a history of autoimmune disease excluded patients. General study findings and limits: The specificity for antigen of the expanded peripheral T cells was not determined.

The length of the CDR3 is 14 residues. The germline gives CDR1 SGHRS, CDR2 YFSETQ. V lost 4 bases, J lost 2 bases, and 6 bases stayed unmatched. In regard to this clone: The target antigen is unknown.

The chain recombines TRBV5-1 with TRBJ2-7; 7 nucleotides match TRBD2. The clonotype originates from an adult with an advanced solid tumor such as melanoma, head and neck, liver or kidney cancer. Source: CD4+ or CD8+ T cells sorted from blood, taken in a trial of the OX40 agonist ivuxolimab. CDR3 residues: CASSSGDGPYEQYF. The CDR3 coding sequence is TGCGCCAGCAGCAGCGGGGACGGACCCTACGAGCAGTACTTC.